Listed below are T cell receptor beta chains from one sample, sequenced in a study of blood T cell repertoires in COVID-19. Here immunoSEQ multiplex PCR was the method, and the copy in TCRdb shows in-frame clones only, minus some. The table lists more than 250,000 clones, about 91% of them singletons. Sequenced sample: peripheral blood. The origin of the receptors is a woman in her twenties or thirties with COVID-19, enrolled during active disease. Both conserved end residues are part of each CDR3. A D gene is named only where the DNA matches it firmly. The size field is filled for only some rows; it gives once, few, many or a size class.

TRBD1 | once | TRBJ1-4 | TRBV4-2 | 17 | TGTGCCAGCAGCCAAGGACTGACGGACAGGGCTAATGAAAAACTGTTTTTT | CASSQGLTDRANEKLFF
TRBD1 | - | TRBJ1-2 | TRBV24-1 | 16 | TGTGCCACCAGTGCCGCAGGGACAGAAAATAACTATGGCTACACCTTC | CATSAAGTENNYGYTF
- | once | TRBJ1-2 | TRBV7-9 | 13 | TGTGCCAGCAGCTTAACAGGGAGAGGTGGCTACACCTTC | CASSLTGRGGYTF
TRBD1 | - | TRBJ1-6 | TRBV27 | 19 | TGTGCCAGCAGTCGAACCGGGACAGGGTCCAATAAACTTATTTCACCCCTCCACTTT | CASSRTGTGSNKLISPLHF
- | few | TRBJ1-4 | TRBV11-2 | 13 | TGTGCCAGCAGCTTAGACTATAATGAAAAACTGTTTTTT | CASSLDYNEKLFF
TRBD2 | - | TRBJ2-2 | TRBV5-1 | 17 | TGCGCCAGCAGCACACAGGGCAGCGGGGGGAACACCGGGGAGCTGTTTTTT | CASSTQGSGGNTGELFF
- | - | TRBJ2-5 | TRBV2 | 13 | TGTGCCAGCATGGCGGGGAACGAAGAGACCCAGTACTTC | CASMAGNEETQYF
- | - | TRBJ1-5 | TRBV5-1 | 15 | TGCGCCAGCAGCTTGCGATCAGGGCCCAATCAGCCCCAGCATTTT | CASSLRSGPNQPQHF
TRBD1 | - | TRBJ1-4 | TRBV4-3 | 15 | TGCGCCAGCAGCCAGTCGACAGGGGTTAATGAAAAACTGTTTTTT | CASSQSTGVNEKLFF
TRBD2 | - | TRBJ2-2 | TRBV5-5 | 14 | TGTGCCAGCACCCCACAACGGGGGGCCGGGGAGCTGTTTTTT | CASTPQRGAGELFF
TRBD1 | - | TRBJ2-1 | TRBV24-1 | 16 | TGTGCCACCAGTGACACCGGGACAGACTCCTACAATGAGCAGTTCTTC | CATSDTGTDSYNEQFF
- | - | TRBJ1-2 | TRBV4-1 | 19 | TGCGCCAGCAGCCGAGGGCCTCGAGGCGGTAACTCAGTGGGCTATGGCTACACCTTC | CASSRGPRGGNSVGYGYTF
- | - | TRBJ1-6 | TRBV9 | 17 | TGTGCCAGCAGCGTAGAGGGGGGGCCAACAGTTAATTCACCCCTCCACTTT | CASSVEGGPTVNSPLHF
- | many | TRBJ1-6 | TRBV28 | 14 | TGTGCCAGCAGTAAACCAGGCATTGATTCACCCCTCCACTTT | CASSKPGIDSPLHF
TRBD2 | - | TRBJ2-1 | TRBV5-4 | 15 | TGTGCCAGCCCCTCCTTGGCGGGGGGCCCCAATGAGCAGTTCTTC | CASPSLAGGPNEQFF
TRBD2 | - | TRBJ2-1 | TRBV30 | 12 | TGTGCCTGGAGACTAGCGGGGGTTGAGCAGTTCTTC | CAWRLAGVEQFF
- | - | TRBJ1-2 | TRBV25-1 | 13 | TGTGCCAGCAGTGAAAATCCGGGCTATGGCTACACCTTC | CASSENPGYGYTF
- | - | TRBJ2-2 | TRBV5-1 | 15 | TGCGCCAGCAGCTTGGCTTCGGGGGTCACCGGGGAGCTGTTTTTT | CASSLASGVTGELFF
TRBD1 | - | TRBJ2-7 | TRBV7-9 | 14 | TGTGCCAGCACCTCTTATGACAGGGACTACGAGCAGTACTTC | CASTSYDRDYEQYF
- | - | TRBJ2-5 | TRBV2 | 14 | TGTGCCAGCCCACCCCTAGCGATCCAAGAGACCCAGTACTTC | CASPPLAIQETQYF
- | - | TRBJ2-6 | TRBV19 | 17 | TGTGCCAGTAGGGAGGGACAGAAACTCTCTGGGGCCAACGTCCTGACTTTC | CASREGQKLSGANVLTF
TRBD1 | once | TRBJ2-5 | TRBV5-1 | 16 | TGCGCCAGCAGCTTGGGCGCCGGGACAGATAGTGGGACCCAGTACTTC | CASSLGAGTDSGTQYF
- | - | TRBJ1-5 | TRBV19 | 14 | TGTGCCAGCAATTCCGGACAGTGGAATCAGCCCCAGCATTTT | CASNSGQWNQPQHF
- | - | TRBJ1-1 | TRBV2 | 15 | TGTGCCAGCAGTGAAGCGCTTCAGGGCAGCGCAGAAGCTTTCTTT | CASSEALQGSAEAFF
- | - | TRBJ2-3 | TRBV18 | 15 | TGTGCCAGCTCAAAATACGGACAAAACGAGTATACGCAGTATTTT | CASSKYGQNEYTQYF
TRBD1 | - | TRBJ1-1 | TRBV4-3 | 14 | TGCGCCAGCAGCCAGATACAGGGGGACACTGAAGCTTTCTTT | CASSQIQGDTEAFF
TRBD2 | - | TRBJ2-3 | TRBV4-2 | 17 | TGTGCCAGCAGCCAAAATTCGGCGGGGGGGCGGACAGATACGCAGTATTTT | CASSQNSAGGRTDTQYF
- | - | TRBJ1-2 | TRBV6-1 | 15 | TGTGCCAGCAGTGAACGTGGGGCCCGAAACTATGGCTACACCTTC | CASSERGARNYGYTF
TRBD2 | - | TRBJ2-1 | TRBV3-1/TRBV3-2 | 16 | TGTGCCAGCAGTCGCCCGGGACTAGCGTCACGGAATGAGCAGTTCTTC | CASSRPGLASRNEQFF
- | - | TRBJ1-2 | TRBV7-2 | 13 | TGTGCCAGCAGCTTACACCAGGGCTATGGCTACACCTTC | CASSLHQGYGYTF
- | - | TRBJ2-5 | TRBV7-9 | 13 | TGTGCCAGCAGCTTAGGCTATCAAGAGACCCAGTACTTC | CASSLGYQETQYF
TRBD1 | - | TRBJ2-6 | TRBV18 | 18 | TGTGCCAGCTCATCCGTTCGACAGGGCATCTCTGGGGCCAACGTCCTGACTTTC | CASSSVRQGISGANVLTF
- | - | TRBJ1-1 | TRBV5-1 | 14 | TGCGCCAGCAGCTCCGGAGGTGGGTACACTGAAGCTTTCTTT | CASSSGGGYTEAFF
TRBD1 | - | TRBJ2-5 | TRBV2 | 15 | TGTGCCAGCAGTAGAAGACAGGGTCCGGGGGAGACCCAGTACTTC | CASSRRQGPGETQYF
- | - | TRBJ2-6 | TRBV9 | 15 | TGTGCCAGCAGCGTAGGATACGAGGGGGCCAACGTCCTGACTTTC | CASSVGYEGANVLTF
TRBD2 | - | TRBJ2-5 | TRBV27 | 18 | TGTGCCAGCAGTCCCGGGAAACTAGCGGGGGGGCGAGGGGAGACCCAGTACTTC | CASSPGKLAGGRGETQYF
- | - | TRBJ1-1 | TRBV5-5 | 14 | TGTGCCAGCAGCTTGGGTCCCGTGAACACTGAAGCTTTCTTT | CASSLGPVNTEAFF
TRBD2 | - | TRBJ2-3 | TRBV5-1 | 14 | TGCGCCAGCAGCGGGACTAGATCCACAGATACGCAGTATTTT | CASSGTRSTDTQYF
TRBD2 | - | TRBJ2-3 | TRBV5-1 | 18 | TGCGCCAGCAGCTTGTTGGCTAGCGGGGGCCGAAGCACAGATACGCAGTATTTT | CASSLLASGGRSTDTQYF
- | - | TRBJ2-4 | TRBV6-5 | 14 | TGTGCCAGCAGTCCGGGACTAGCCAAAAACATTCAGTACTTC | CASSPGLAKNIQYF
- | - | TRBJ1-5 | TRBV27 | 15 | TGTGCCAGCAGTTTGCGGGGGGCAAGCAATCAGCCCCAGCATTTT | CASSLRGASNQPQHF
TRBD1 | - | TRBJ1-1 | TRBV6-6 | 14 | TGTGCCAGCAAGATACAGGGGCACAACACTGAAGCTTTCTTT | CASKIQGHNTEAFF
TRBD2 | - | TRBJ2-7 | TRBV2 | 16 | TGTGCCAGCAGAGAAGCTAGCGGGGGCCTCTCCTACGAGCAGTACTTC | CASREASGGLSYEQYF
TRBD2 | - | TRBJ2-3 | TRBV28 | 14 | TGTGCCAGCCGAGGCGGGGGGGGCACAGATACGCAGTATTTT | CASRGGGGTDTQYF
TRBD1 | - | TRBJ1-1 | TRBV5-1 | 13 | TGCGCCAGCAGCGGGGGACAGGGAGCGAGTGCTTTCTTT | CASSGGQGASAFF
- | - | TRBJ2-5 | TRBV7-8 | 14 | TGTGCCAGCAGTCAAGGGACACCACAAGAGACCCAGTACTTC | CASSQGTPQETQYF
- | - | TRBJ1-2 | TRBV5-4 | 16 | TGTGCCAGCAGCTTAGGAGGGGGGGTAGGTGACTATGGCTACACCTTC | CASSLGGGVGDYGYTF
TRBD2 | - | TRBJ2-1 | TRBV7-3 | 15 | TGTGCCAGCAGCTACGCTTTGCGGGGGATATCTGAGCAGTTCTTC | CASSYALRGISEQFF
TRBD1 | - | TRBJ1-2 | TRBV11-2 | 14 | TGTGCCAGCAGCCCACAGACAGGGGGCTATGGCTACACCTTC | CASSPQTGGYGYTF
TRBD2 | - | TRBJ2-3 | TRBV4-1 | 16 | TGCGCCAGCAGCCAAAAAGTCGGACTAGCCACAGATACGCAGTATTTT | CASSQKVGLATDTQYF
TRBD1 | - | TRBJ1-5 | TRBV3-1/TRBV3-2 | 13 | TGTGCCAGCAGCCCAGGGGGCAGTCAGCCCCAGCATTTT | CASSPGGSQPQHF
TRBD1 | - | TRBJ1-2 | TRBV24-1 | 14 | TGTGCCACCAGTGATGGTGGACAGGCCTATGGCTACACCTTC | CATSDGGQAYGYTF
TRBD2 | - | TRBJ2-1 | TRBV2 | 17 | TGTGCCAGCAGTGAGAGTATTGGACTAGTAGAGTGGGGTGAGCAGTTCTTC | CASSESIGLVEWGEQFF
TRBD1 | - | TRBJ1-3 | TRBV7-6 | 16 | TGTGCCAGCAGCCCAGACAGGGTCCTCTCTGGAAACACCATATATTTT | CASSPDRVLSGNTIYF
- | once | TRBJ2-7 | TRBV24-1 | 13 | TGTGCCACCAGTGATTTAGGGAGGCAAGGGCAGTACTTC | CATSDLGRQGQYF
TRBD1 | - | TRBJ2-5 | TRBV10-1 | 14 | TGCGCCAGCAGCACGGACAGGGACCAAGAGACCCAGTACTTC | CASSTDRDQETQYF